This passage covers 14 T cell receptor beta chains from one sample sequenced in a study of T cell repertoires in ileal Crohn's disease (dated by TCRdb to between 2017 and 2020). This specimen's time point label, interpreted: neoterminal ileum biopsy at postoperative endoscopy, about 6 months after surgery. Libraries were made using the immunoSEQ multiplex PCR assay. In its TCRdb copy, this immuneACCESS table keeps in-frame sequences only and misses some clones. Where compared with another copy, unresolved V genes explain less than half of these, and the others have no known cause. Present in this sample are roughly 5,500 clones, just under 80% of which were seen just once. Of the sample, about 32% is held by the ten largest clones. Sample: ileal tissue. These TCRs come from an adult with Crohn's disease.

This clone was seen more than once but under ten times. The genes are TRBV5-1 and TRBJ2-7, with 8 bases identical to TRBD2. This CDR3 is 15 amino acids long. Germline values: CDR1 SGHRS, CDR2 YFSETQ. Trimming took 4 bases from V and 2 from J; bases not matched to a gene: 8. The CDR3 bases are TGCGCCAGCAGCGACGCATCGACTAGCGCCTACGAGCAGTACTTC. Protein sequence: CASSDASTSAYEQYF.

The rearrangement joins TRBV10-3 to TRBJ1-2; possibly TRBD1 for D (5 bases). The CDR3 spans 17 residues. Trimming cost V 8 bases and J 5 bases, with 27 bases left between them. Germline-derived CDR1 and CDR2 are ENHRY and SYGVKD. Here the CDR3 DNA reads TGTGCCATCTCAGGAGGATCGGGACCAGCAACGGCTTATGGCTACACCTTC. Its translation is CAISGGSGPATAYGYTF.

This chain connects TRBV29-1 to TRBJ2-2; D tentatively fits TRBD1 or TRBD2 (5 bases each). Deletions cut 6 bases from V and 0 bases from J, with 11 bases between. The CDR3 has 14 amino acids. Germline values: CDR1 SQVTM, CDR2 ANQGSEA. The chain's CDR3 is CSVTGTANTGELFF. CDR3 bases: TGCAGCGTGACCGGGACGGCGAACACCGGGGAGCTGTTTTTT.

This clone was seen once. This sequence joins TRBV4-3 and TRBJ2-5, with 7 bases that match TRBD1. Germline V gene sequence: CDR1 LGHNA, CDR2 YSLEER. V was clipped by 0 bases and J by 2 bases; unmatched bases: 3. The CDR3 sequence is 15 residues long. CDR3 nucleotides: TGCGCCAGCAGCCAAGACGGGACAGCTCAAGAGACCCAGTACTTC. Translating it yields CASSQDGTAQETQYF.

This clone was detected a few times. The chain uses TRBV27 and TRBJ2-7; D may be TRBD1 (6 bases). Between the trimmed V and J ends, which lost 0 bases and 2 bases, there was a span of 11 bases. The CDR3 totals 15 residues. Germline CDR1 and CDR2: MNHEY and SMNVEV (reference sequence). CDR3 sequence (DNA): TGTGCCAGCAGTTTATCCCGGACAGTGACCTACGAGCAGTACTTC. It specifies CASSLSRTVTYEQYF.

The CDR3 region has the DNA TGTGCCAGCAGCTTTAGCGGGGGGGCCGTCGGGGAGCTGTTTTTT. Amino acid sequence: CASSFSGGAVGELFF. V gene TRBV7-8 combines with J gene TRBJ2-2; the match to TRBD2 covers 11 bases. V was clipped by 3 bases and J by 7 bases; unmatched bases: 4. The CDR3 loop spans 15 amino acids. CDR1 is SGHVS and CDR2 is FQNEAQ in the germline V gene.

A few counts support this clone. The rearrangement joins TRBV5-6 to TRBJ2-1; TRBD2 matches 9 bases. The CDR3 totals 15 residues. In germline, CDR1 is SGHDT, CDR2 YYEEEE. V lost 1 base, J lost 10 bases, and 9 bases stayed unmatched. CDR3 DNA sequence: TGTGCCAGCAGCTTGACCCCAGGCGGGGGGGCCGAGCAGTTCTTC. Protein product: CASSLTPGGGAEQFF.

The rearrangement joins TRBV5-5 to TRBJ2-7; possibly TRBD1 for D (6 bases). Germline CDR1 SGHKS, CDR2 YYEKEE (reference sequence). Trimming cost V 4 bases and J 2 bases, with 13 bases left between them. The CDR3 sequence is 14 residues long. CDR3 in DNA: TGTGCCAGCAGCGCGCAGGGGACGGCCTACGAGCAGTACTTC. Amino acids: CASSAQGTAYEQYF.

Here the CDR3 reads CASSNQEDTQYF. The CDR3 DNA reads as TGTGCCAGCAGTAATCAGGAAGATACGCAGTATTTT. This chain connects TRBV6-4 to TRBJ2-3; no definite D call. This CDR3 comprises 12 residues. Germline-derived CDR1 and CDR2 are MRHNA and SNTAGT. V dropped 5 bases and J dropped 5 bases, with 8 bases sitting between them.

V is TRBV29-1 and J is TRBJ1-1, with TRBD1 matching over 12 bases. J was trimmed by 3 bases and V by 5 bases; bases with no gene match: 7. The germline V gene encodes CDR1 SQVTM and CDR2 ANQGSEA. CDR3 length: 15 residues. CDR3 sequence (DNA): TGCAGCGTTACCCCGGGACAGGGGGCGGACACTGAAGCTTTCTTT. Protein sequence: CSVTPGQGADTEAFF.

The chain couples TRBV19 to TRBJ1-3; D gene ambiguous. The V and J ends lost 3 bases and 0 bases respectively, with 15 bases between them. Germline V gene data show CDR1 as LNHDA and CDR2 as SQIVND (reference sequence). The CDR3 length is 17 residues. The CDR3 region is CASSILRLSSSGNTIYF. The CDR3 nucleotides are TGTGCCAGTAGTATTCTCCGACTATCAAGCTCTGGAAACACCATATATTTT.

The gene calls are TRBV11-2 and TRBJ1-3, with D tentatively TRBD1 (5 bases). Germline assignment: CDR1 SGHAT and CDR2 FQNNGV. This CDR3 has 16 amino acids. V was trimmed by 1 base and J by 0 bases, leaving 10 bases between them. CDR3 in DNA: TGTGCCAGCAGCTTAGGCCAGGGTAACTCTGGAAACACCATATATTTT. Amino acids: CASSLGQGNSGNTIYF.

This rearrangement joins TRBV6-6 to TRBJ1-1; tentative D call: TRBD1 (5 bases). Trimming took off 0 bases at V and 2 bases at J, with 7 bases between the two ends. The CDR3 consists of 14 residues. Germline-derived CDR1 and CDR2 are MNHNY and SVGAGI (reference sequence). CDR3 in DNA: TGTGCCAGCAGTTACTCCGGGACTAACACTGAAGCTTTCTTT. This translates into CASSYSGTNTEAFF.

The chain employs TRBV11-3 and TRBJ2-1, with D perhaps matching TRBD1 or TRBD2 (7 bases each). V was pared by 5 bases and J by 3 bases, with 14 bases between. This CDR3 contains 15 residues. Germline V lookup: CDR1 SGHNT, CDR2 YENEEA. In DNA form, the CDR3 reads TGTGCCAGCAGCCAGGGGGACTACGGCTACAATGAGCAGTTCTTC. This codes for CASSQGDYGYNEQFF. The variable domain in full, with the rest retrieved from reference TRBV11-3 and TRBJ2-1, is EAGVVQSPRYKIIEKKQPVAFWCNPISGHNTLYWYLQNLGQGPELLIRYENEEAVDDSQLPKDRFSAERLKGVDSTLKIQPAELGDSAVYLCASSQGDYGYNEQFFGPGTRLTVL.